This record covers a single TCR beta chain. This sample is part of a study of cytomegalovirus exposure and HLA in healthy donors. The CDR3 runs to 13 residues. V shed 3 bases and J 6 bases; nucleotides not matched to a gene: 4. CDR1 MNHEY and CDR2 SMNVEV come from the germline V gene (reference sequence). Primers for the PCR totalled 60 Vbeta and 13 Jbeta. Produced via immunoSEQ multiplex PCR; TCRdb's table is partial and in-frame only. The repertoire includes 160,000 or so clones, approximately 79% of them detected once, and 0.65% to 0.75% sits in the top ten. Sequencing input: PBMCs. The clonotype comes from a middle-aged woman in good health and CMV-seronegative. The genes are TRBV27 and TRBJ1-2; 7 nucleotides align to TRBD1. The DNA for the CDR3 is TGTGCCAGCAGTTTGTATACAGGGGATGGCTACACCTTC. This encodes CASSLYTGDGYTF.